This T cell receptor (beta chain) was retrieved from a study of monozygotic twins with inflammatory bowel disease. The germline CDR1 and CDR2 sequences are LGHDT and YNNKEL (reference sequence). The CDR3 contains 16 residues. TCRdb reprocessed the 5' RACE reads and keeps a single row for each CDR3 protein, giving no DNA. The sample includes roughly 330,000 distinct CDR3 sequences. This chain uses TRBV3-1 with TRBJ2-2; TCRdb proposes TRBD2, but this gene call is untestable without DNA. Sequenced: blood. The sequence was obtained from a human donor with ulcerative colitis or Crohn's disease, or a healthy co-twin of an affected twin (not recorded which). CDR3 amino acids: CASSLGLAGATGELFF.